A single TCR beta chain is shown here with its context. Sequencing was performed with immunoSEQ multiplex PCR; in TCRdb, only in-frame clones are kept and a portion is missing. The sample lists tens of thousands of clones, around 84% occurring once. This specimen belongs to a study of chemoradiotherapy in HPV16-positive cancers. Study background: Functional T-cell assays on a couple of HPV16-positive patients' cells defined candidate HPV-specific clones and common TCR motifs.

Samples were taken several times over chemoradiotherapy. V shed 4 bases and J 3 bases; nucleotides not matched to a gene: 4. The V gene's germline CDR1 is SGDLS and CDR2 YYNGEE. This CDR3 comprises 14 residues. This chain uses TRBV9 with TRBJ2-1; TRBD2 matches 7 bases. The sequencing here drew on blood, taken from a patient who underwent chemoradiotherapy. This receptor was identified in a human donor with HPV-associated anogenital cancer. CDR3 DNA sequence: TGTGCCAGCAGCCCCGGGGGGAGCTACAATGAGCAGTTCTTC. This encodes CASSPGGSYNEQFF.